What follows describes a single T cell receptor (beta chain). The data originate from a study of cytomegalovirus exposure and HLA in healthy donors. Separate from the 666-subject first cohort was the roughly 130-subject validation cohort, to which the donors belonged. Germline V gene sequence: CDR1 ENHRY, CDR2 SYGVKD. This CDR3 is built from 16 residues. Trimming removed 7 bases from V and 6 bases from J; junction bases left unmatched: 15. Only in-frame clones appear in the TCRdb table, and some are missing; sequencing was by immunoSEQ multiplex PCR. The sample contains 150,000 to 200,000 clones, roughly 82% of which appear only once.

The receptor's source is a man aged 18 to 30 in good health and CMV-seropositive. This chain uses TRBV10-3 with TRBJ1-1; TRBD1 agrees at 9 bases. The sequencing sample was made of PBMCs. CDR3 sequence (DNA): TGTGCCATCAATCCCGTGGGACAGGGCCTGGGCGCTGAAGCTTTCTTT. It is translated as CAINPVGQGLGAEAFF.